The source of this T cell receptor (beta chain) is a study of CD8 T cells in ankylosing spondylitis. Notes on the study in general: There were earlier reports of some motif variants in reactive arthritis synovial fluid and blood. The clones that were linked to disease were reported to be significantly enriched in matched synovial fluid samples from ankylosing spondylitis patients. Seemingly distinctive of ankylosing spondylitis blood was a TCR beta motif formed by eight highly homologous variants.

Quantitative 5'-RACE with molecular barcodes produced the TCR beta libraries. TCRdb re-analysed the 5' RACE reads in MiXCR, keeping a single row per CDR3 protein. The sample comprises some 840,000 distinct CDR3 sequences, 10% to 15% of which are singletons, and roughly 0.51% rests with the top ten. At least ten counts were recorded for this clonotype. What it binds is unknown. The CDR3 length is 17 residues. CDR1 and CDR2 from the germline V gene are LGHNA and YSLEER. V shed 0 bases and J shed 5 bases, with 19 bases lying between them. The clonotype originates from a male donor with ankylosing spondylitis. The material sequenced was blood, either unsorted or a sorted T cell fraction (not recorded which). The chain joins TRBV4-3 to TRBJ1-1; D is perhaps TRBD1 (5 bases). CDR3: CASSQDYRTLGGTEAFF. The CDR3 DNA reads TGCGCCAGCAGCCAAGATTATAGGACATTGGGGGGAACTGAAGCTTTCTTT.